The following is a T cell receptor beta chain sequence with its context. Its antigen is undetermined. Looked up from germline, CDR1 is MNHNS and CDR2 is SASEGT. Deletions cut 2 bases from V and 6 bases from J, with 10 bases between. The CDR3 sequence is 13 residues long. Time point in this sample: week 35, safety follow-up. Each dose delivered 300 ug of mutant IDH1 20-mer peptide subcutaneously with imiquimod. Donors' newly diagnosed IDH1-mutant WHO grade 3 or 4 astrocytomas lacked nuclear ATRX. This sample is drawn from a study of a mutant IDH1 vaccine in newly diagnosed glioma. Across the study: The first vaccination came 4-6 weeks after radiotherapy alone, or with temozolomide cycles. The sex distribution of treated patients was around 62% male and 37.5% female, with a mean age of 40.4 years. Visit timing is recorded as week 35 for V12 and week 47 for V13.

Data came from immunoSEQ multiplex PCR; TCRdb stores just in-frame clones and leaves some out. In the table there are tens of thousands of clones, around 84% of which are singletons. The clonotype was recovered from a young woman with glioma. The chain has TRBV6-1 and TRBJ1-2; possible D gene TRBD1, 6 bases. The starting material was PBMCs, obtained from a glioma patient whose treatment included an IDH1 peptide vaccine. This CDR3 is CASSETGLHGYTF. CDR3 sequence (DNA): TGTGCCAGCAGTGAAACAGGGCTCCATGGCTACACCTTC.